This TCR beta chain was identified in a study of Ad26.COV2.S vaccination and SARS-CoV-2 variants. Overall study findings and caveats: Marked by substantial breadth, spike-specific CD8+ and CD4+ T cell responses were reportedly seen after vaccination.

Only in-frame clones appear in the TCRdb table, and some are missing; sequencing was by immunoSEQ multiplex PCR. Among 430,000 or so clones listed, nearly 90% were seen once. A remark on this clone: The antigen remains undetermined.

Treatment in this sample: some 20 received Ad26.COV2.S at low or high dose, single or two shots; a few received placebo; per-sample allocation not given. Repertoires come from day 63 after the first vaccine or placebo injection. An adult aged 18-55 years in Boston served as the donor. The vaccine delivered Wuhan-strain SARS-CoV-2 spike through an Ad26 vector. The CDR3 runs 16 residues. V lost 5 bases and J lost 3, with 17 bases in between. CDR1 and CDR2 from the germline V gene are SEHNR and FQNEAQ (reference sequence). Here the sequenced sample was peripheral blood, taken in a trial of Ad26.COV2.S vaccine versus placebo. This TCR came from a person aged 18-65 years who received the Ad26.COV2.S COVID-19 vaccine or a placebo. The J gene is TRBJ1-5, the V gene TRBV7-9; D is unresolved. The CDR3 DNA follows: TGTGCCAGCAGCCTAATTTTGGCAGGTCCCAATCAGCCCCAGCATTTT. This encodes CASSLILAGPNQPQHF.